The 14 T cell receptor beta chains listed next were all sequenced from one sample in a study of cytomegalovirus exposure and HLA in healthy donors. Amplification used 60 Vbeta primers and 13 Jbeta primers. Method: immunoSEQ multiplex PCR; TCRdb's copy keeps in-frame clones and lacks some. This sample carries over 100,000 clones, with 1.5% to 2% going to the ten biggest clones. Input material: PBMCs. The receptors originated from a woman in her thirties or forties in good health and CMV-seropositive.

The chain couples TRBV28 to TRBJ1-1; D is possibly TRBD1 (6 bases). Looked up from germline, CDR1 is MDHEN and CDR2 is SYDVKM. Trimming removed 4 bases at V and 7 bases at J, with 13 bases between. The CDR3 runs to 13 residues. The CDR3 here is CASSSLGAVEAFF. As DNA, the CDR3 is TGTGCCAGCAGTTCCCTGGGGGCCGTTGAAGCTTTCTTT.

The CDR3 nucleotides are TGTGCCAGCAGTACTGGACTAGCGGGAGGAGTGGGAACTGGCGAGCAGTACTTC. Translating it yields CASSTGLAGGVGTGEQYF. The V gene is TRBV2, the J gene TRBJ2-7; 14 positions match TRBD2. The CDR3 length is 18 residues. CDR1 is SNHLY, CDR2 FYNNEI, per germline. V shed 5 bases, J shed 6 bases, and the junction held 15 bases outside the gene matches. Variable domain in full (rest from reference TRBV2 and TRBJ2-7): EPEVTQTPSHQVTQMGQEVILRCVPISNHLYFYWYRQILGQKVEFLVSFYNNEISEKSEIFDDQFSVERPDGSNFTLKIRSTKLEDSAMYFCASSTGLAGGVGTGEQYFGPGTRLTVT.

The chain couples TRBV28 to TRBJ2-1; 8 nucleotides line up with TRBD2. Germline CDR1 and CDR2: MDHEN and SYDVKM. The CDR3 spans 13 residues. J was trimmed by 12 bases and V by 2 bases; bases with no gene match: 6. This CDR3 reads CASSLAGGRRQFF. In DNA, the CDR3 is TGTGCCAGCAGTTTAGCGGGAGGAAGACGGCAGTTCTTC.

The chain uses TRBV30 and TRBJ2-1; 8 bases are shared with TRBD2. J was trimmed by 3 bases and V by 5 bases; bases with no gene match: 6. The CDR3 spans 14 residues. The V gene's germline CDR1 is GTSNPN and CDR2 SVGIG (reference sequence). The CDR3 region has the DNA TGTGCCTGGGGGCGGACTAGCTACTACAATGAGCAGTTCTTC. Its protein is CAWGRTSYYNEQFF.

The genes are TRBV7-3 and TRBJ2-7; 8 nucleotides match TRBD2. This CDR3 has 15 amino acids. The ends lost 1 base at V and 0 bases at J; junction bases unmatched: 2. Germline lookup yields CDR1 SGHTA and CDR2 FQGTGA. The CDR3 is CASSLNGGGSYEQYF. CDR3 nucleotides: TGTGCCAGCAGCTTAAACGGGGGGGGCTCCTACGAGCAGTACTTC.

The J gene is TRBJ1-5, the V gene TRBV30, with D unclear. CDR3 length: 15 amino acids. The germline gives CDR1 GTSNPN, CDR2 SVGIG (reference sequence). V lost 1 base to trimming and J lost 1 base, with 11 bases between them. The CDR3 nucleotides read TGTGCCTGGAGTGCGTCAGGTCCAAGCAATCAGCCCCAGCATTTT. It codes for CAWSASGPSNQPQHF.

J is TRBJ2-2 and V is TRBV27; 11 positions match TRBD2. V lost 6 bases and J lost 6; bases outside the gene matches: 15. Germline CDR1 MNHEY, CDR2 SMNVEV (reference sequence). The CDR3 spans 18 residues. CDR3 in DNA: TGTGCCAGCAGCTATACTGATCTAGCGGGAGGACTGTCCGGGGAGCTGTTTTTT. Translating it yields CASSYTDLAGGLSGELFF.

This chain links TRBV7-9 with TRBJ2-2; 8 bases match TRBD2. This CDR3 contains 15 residues. Germline assignment: CDR1 SEHNR and CDR2 FQNEAQ (reference sequence). V was pared by 1 base and J by 8 bases, with 6 bases of the junction left unmatched. The CDR3 loop is CASSLGTSIAGELFF. CDR3 DNA sequence: TGTGCCAGCAGCTTAGGGACTAGCATCGCGGGGGAGCTGTTTTTT.

This chain links TRBV28 with TRBJ2-7, with D possibly matching TRBD1 (6 bases). Per germline, CDR1 MDHEN and CDR2 SYDVKM. The CDR3 has 12 amino acids. The CDR3 region has the DNA TGTGCTACTACAGGGACCACCTACGAGCAGTACTTC. Translation: CATTGTTYEQYF.

The chain uses TRBV10-3 and TRBJ2-3, with TRBD2 matching over 14 bases. The CDR3 is 15 amino acids. With 6 bases clipped from V and 5 bases from J, the junction kept 4 bases outside the gene matches. CDR1 and CDR2 (germline): ENHRY, SYGVKD. CDR3 in amino acids: CAIRGLAGDVDTQYF. The CDR3 nucleotides are TGTGCCATCAGGGGACTAGCGGGAGATGTAGATACGCAGTATTTT.

The chain carries TRBV5-4 and TRBJ2-3; perhaps TRBD2 as D (6 bases). Deletions cut 1 base from V and 2 bases from J, with 17 bases between. The CDR3 length is 17 residues. The germline CDR1 and CDR2 sequences are SGHNT and YYREEE (reference sequence). The CDR3 region has the DNA TGTGCCAGCAGCTTGATAGGTAGCGGATCACACACAGATACGCAGTATTTT. Its translation: CASSLIGSGSHTDTQYF.

The J gene is TRBJ2-2, the V gene TRBV5-4; D is ambiguous. This CDR3 is built from 13 residues. The ends were cut back, 0 bases at V and 7 bases at J, with 7 bases in the middle. Per the germline V gene, CDR1 is SGHNT and CDR2 is YYREEE (reference sequence). The CDR3 spells CASSLDFVGELFF. CDR3 bases: TGTGCCAGCAGCTTGGACTTTGTCGGGGAGCTGTTTTTT.

The CDR3 DNA reads TGTGCCAGCAGGCGGACTAGCGGGAGTACAGATACGCAGTATTTT. Encoded protein: CASRRTSGSTDTQYF. The V and J genes are TRBV28 and TRBJ2-3; 13 positions match TRBD2. The CDR3 has 15 amino acids. With 6 bases clipped from V and 3 bases from J, the junction kept 3 bases outside the gene matches. Germline values: CDR1 MDHEN, CDR2 SYDVKM. The variable domain in full, completed from reference TRBV28 and TRBJ2-3, reads DVKVTQSSRYLVKRTGEKVFLECVQDMDHENMFWYRQDPGLGLRLIYFSYDVKMKEKGDIPEGYSVSREKKERFSLILESASTNQTSMYLCASRRTSGSTDTQYFGPGTRLTVL.

J is TRBJ2-2 and V is TRBV5-6; 9 nucleotides align to TRBD1. The CDR3 length is 16 residues. CDR1 and CDR2 (germline): SGHDT, YYEEEE. The ends lost 4 bases at V and 0 bases at J; junction bases unmatched: 4. This CDR3 reads CASSKRTGANTGELFF. The CDR3 region has the DNA TGTGCCAGCAGCAAAAGGACAGGGGCGAACACCGGGGAGCTGTTTTTT.